Sequencing of this TCR beta chain was carried out in a study of response to subunit inactivated influenza vaccine. TCRdb re-analysed the RT-PCR reads in MiXCR, keeping a single row per CDR3 protein. Among 860,000 or so distinct CDR3 sequences listed, 21% were seen once. CDR3 length: 9 amino acids. V shed 5 bases and J shed 8 bases, with 1 base lying between them. Germline CDR1 is DFQATT and CDR2 is SNEGSKA (reference sequence). This clonotype has more than one count but fewer than ten. The TCR was taken from a man between 50 and 59 years old who received an inactivated influenza vaccine. The V and J genes are TRBV20-1 and TRBJ1-6; unclear D gene. Source: PBMCs from blood, taken roughly 5 days after vaccination. The CDR3 spells CSADSPLHF. Written as DNA, the CDR3 is TGCAGTGCTGATTCACCCCTCCACTTT.